This T cell receptor beta chain comes out of a study of long-term antiretroviral therapy in people with HIV. Runs used v3.0 of the immunoSEQ assay and were done at survey level. Profiling relied on immunoSEQ multiplex PCR, and the TCRdb table lists in-frame clones only, not all of them. The table lists around 25,000 clones, around 85% of them singletons, with around 10% in the top ten. Looked up from germline, CDR1 is GTSNPN and CDR2 is SVGIG (reference sequence). The CDR3 sequence is 13 residues long. V lost 4 bases and J 8 bases, leaving 17 bases between the germline ends. General study points: CDR3 length ranges were narrower in HIV repertoires than in controls.

To note about this clone: Its antigen is not identified.

Sequences were derived from unsorted PBMCs, sampled 2.3 years after starting antiretroviral therapy. The receptor was derived from a man aged 35-49 years with HIV. The V call is TRBV30, the J call TRBJ1-2; possible D gene TRBD1, 6 bases. This CDR3 is CAWISTGGMGYTF. The CDR3 DNA is TGTGCCTGGATATCGACAGGAGGGATGGGCTACACCTTC.